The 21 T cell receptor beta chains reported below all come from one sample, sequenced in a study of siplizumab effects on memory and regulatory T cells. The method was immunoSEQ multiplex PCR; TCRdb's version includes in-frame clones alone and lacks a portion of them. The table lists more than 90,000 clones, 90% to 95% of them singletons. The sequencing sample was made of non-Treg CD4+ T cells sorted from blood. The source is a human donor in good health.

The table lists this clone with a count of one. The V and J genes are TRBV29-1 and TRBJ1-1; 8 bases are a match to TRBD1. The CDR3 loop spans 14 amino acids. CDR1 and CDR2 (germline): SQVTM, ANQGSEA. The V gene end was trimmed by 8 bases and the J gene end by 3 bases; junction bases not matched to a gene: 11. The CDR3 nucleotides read TGCAGCACCTGGGACAGGCGAGGGGACACTGAAGCTTTCTTT. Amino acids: CSTWDRRGDTEAFF. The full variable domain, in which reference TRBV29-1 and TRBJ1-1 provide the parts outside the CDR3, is SAVISQKPSRDICQRGTSLTIQCQVDSQVTMMFWYRQQPGQSLTLIATANQGSEATYESGFVIDKFPISRPNLTFSTLTVSNMSPEDSSIYLCSTWDRRGDTEAFFGQGTRLTVV.

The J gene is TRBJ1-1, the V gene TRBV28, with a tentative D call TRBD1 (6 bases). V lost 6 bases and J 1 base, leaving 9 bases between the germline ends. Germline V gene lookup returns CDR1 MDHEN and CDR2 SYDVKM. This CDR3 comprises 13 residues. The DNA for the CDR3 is TGTGCCAGCAGGGCACAGGGGAACACTGAAGCTTTCTTT. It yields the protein CASRAQGNTEAFF.

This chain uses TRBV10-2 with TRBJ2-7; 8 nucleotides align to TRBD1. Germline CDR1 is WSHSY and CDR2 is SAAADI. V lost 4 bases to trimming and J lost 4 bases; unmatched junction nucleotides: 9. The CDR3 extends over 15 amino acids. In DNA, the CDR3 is TGCGCCAGCAGTGTTCCCAGGGGGCGCGGATACGAGCAGTACTTC. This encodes CASSVPRGRGYEQYF.

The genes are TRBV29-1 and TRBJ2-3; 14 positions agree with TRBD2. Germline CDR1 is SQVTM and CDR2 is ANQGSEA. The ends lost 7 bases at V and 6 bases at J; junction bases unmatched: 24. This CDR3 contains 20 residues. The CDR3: CSASIFPSSGLAGVEDTQYF. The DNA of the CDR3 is TGCAGCGCATCGATCTTCCCCTCCTCGGGACTAGCGGGAGTCGAGGATACGCAGTATTTT.

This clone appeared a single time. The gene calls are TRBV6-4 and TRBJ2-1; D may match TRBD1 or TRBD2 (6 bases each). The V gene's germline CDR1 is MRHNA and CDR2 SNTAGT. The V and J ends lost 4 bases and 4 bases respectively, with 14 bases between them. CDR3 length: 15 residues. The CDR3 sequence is CASSVGGGLYNEQFF. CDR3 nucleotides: TGTGCCAGCAGTGTGGGGGGCGGGCTATACAATGAGCAGTTCTTC.

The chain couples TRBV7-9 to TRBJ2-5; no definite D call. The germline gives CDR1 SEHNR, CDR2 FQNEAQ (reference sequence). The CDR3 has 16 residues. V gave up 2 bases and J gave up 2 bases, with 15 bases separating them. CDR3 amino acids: CASSLTAQIQQETQYF. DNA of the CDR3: TGTGCCAGCAGCTTAACGGCGCAGATTCAACAAGAGACCCAGTACTTC.

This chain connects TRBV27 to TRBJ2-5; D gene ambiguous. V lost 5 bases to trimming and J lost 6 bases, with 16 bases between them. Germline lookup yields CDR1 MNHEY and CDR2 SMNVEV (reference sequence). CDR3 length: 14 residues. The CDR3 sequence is CASSQWHIEKTQYF. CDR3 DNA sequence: TGTGCCAGCAGTCAATGGCACATAGAGAAGACCCAGTACTTC.

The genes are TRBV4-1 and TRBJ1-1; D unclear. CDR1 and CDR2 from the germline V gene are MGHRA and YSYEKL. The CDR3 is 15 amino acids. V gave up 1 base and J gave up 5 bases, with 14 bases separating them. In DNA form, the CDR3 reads TGCGCCAGCAGCCAAGTAGAGGGTTTCGGGACTGAAGCTTTCTTT. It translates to CASSQVEGFGTEAFF.

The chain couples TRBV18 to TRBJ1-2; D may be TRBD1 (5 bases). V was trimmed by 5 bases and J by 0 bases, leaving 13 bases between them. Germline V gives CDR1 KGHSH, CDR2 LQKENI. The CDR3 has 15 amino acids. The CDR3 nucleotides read TGTGCCAGCTCAATGCCAGGGACCCCTAACTATGGCTACACCTTC. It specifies CASSMPGTPNYGYTF. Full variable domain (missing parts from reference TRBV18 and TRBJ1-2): NAGVMQNPRHLVRRRGQEARLRCSPMKGHSHVYWYRQLPEEGLKFMVYLQKENIIDESGMPKERFSAEFPKEGPSILRIQQVVRGDSAAYFCASSMPGTPNYGYTFGSGTRLTVV.

CDR3 DNA sequence: TGTGCCAGCAGTGACAGGATAAACTATGGCTACACCTTC. Protein sequence: CASSDRINYGYTF. The J gene is TRBJ1-2, the V gene TRBV27, with D possibly matching TRBD1 (6 bases). The CDR3 is 13 residues long. V lost 5 bases and J lost 2, with 9 bases in between. Germline CDR1 reads MNHEY; CDR2 reads SMNVEV (reference sequence).

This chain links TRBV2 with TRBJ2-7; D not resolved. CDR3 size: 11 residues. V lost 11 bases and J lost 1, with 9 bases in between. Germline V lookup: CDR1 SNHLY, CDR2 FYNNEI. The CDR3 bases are TGTGCCGGCGGAGTATCCTACGAGCAGTACTTC. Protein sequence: CAGGVSYEQYF.

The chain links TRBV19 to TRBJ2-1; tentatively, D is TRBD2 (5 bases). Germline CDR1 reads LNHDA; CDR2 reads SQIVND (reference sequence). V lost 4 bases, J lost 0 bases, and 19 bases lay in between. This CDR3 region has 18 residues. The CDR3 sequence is CASSTDYSSQSSYNEQFF. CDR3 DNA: TGTGCCAGTAGTACCGACTACTCCAGCCAGAGCTCCTACAATGAGCAGTTCTTC.

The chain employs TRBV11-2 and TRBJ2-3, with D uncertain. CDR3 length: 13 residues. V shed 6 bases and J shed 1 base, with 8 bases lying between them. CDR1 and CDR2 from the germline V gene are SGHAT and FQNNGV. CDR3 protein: CASRGTGTDTQYF. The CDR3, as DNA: TGTGCCAGCAGGGGTACAGGCACAGATACGCAGTATTTT. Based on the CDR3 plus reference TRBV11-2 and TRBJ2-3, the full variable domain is EAGVAQSPRYKIIEKRQSVAFWCNPISGHATLYWYQQILGQGPKLLIQFQNNGVVDDSQLPKDRFSAERLKGVDSTLKIQPAKLEDSAVYLCASRGTGTDTQYFGPGTRLTVL.

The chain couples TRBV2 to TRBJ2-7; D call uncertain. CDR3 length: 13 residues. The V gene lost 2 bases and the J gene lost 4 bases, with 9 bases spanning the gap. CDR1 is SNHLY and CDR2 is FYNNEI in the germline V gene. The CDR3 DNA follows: TGTGCCAGCAGTGAATTCGGGCGGTACGAGCAGTACTTC. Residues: CASSEFGRYEQYF.

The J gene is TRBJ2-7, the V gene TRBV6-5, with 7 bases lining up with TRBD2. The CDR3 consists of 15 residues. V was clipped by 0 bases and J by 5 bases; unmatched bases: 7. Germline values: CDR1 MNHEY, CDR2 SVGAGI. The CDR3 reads CASSYSTSDEDEQYF. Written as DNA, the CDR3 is TGTGCCAGCAGTTACTCCACTAGCGATGAAGACGAGCAGTACTTC.

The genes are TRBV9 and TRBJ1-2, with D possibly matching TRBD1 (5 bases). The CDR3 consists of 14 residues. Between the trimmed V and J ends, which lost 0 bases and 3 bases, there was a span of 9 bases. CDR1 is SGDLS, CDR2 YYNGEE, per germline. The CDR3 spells CASSVEGRDYGYTF. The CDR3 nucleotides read TGTGCCAGCAGCGTAGAGGGCAGGGACTATGGCTACACCTTC.

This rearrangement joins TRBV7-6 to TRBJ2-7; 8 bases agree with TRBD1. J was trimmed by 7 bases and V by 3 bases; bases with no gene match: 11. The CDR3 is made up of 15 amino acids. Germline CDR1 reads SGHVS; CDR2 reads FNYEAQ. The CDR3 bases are TGTGCCAGCAGCTTGCGGTCGGACAGGGTCCGAGAGCAGTACTTC. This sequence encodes CASSLRSDRVREQYF.

CDR3 in DNA: TGTGCCAGCAGCCCCCTTGGGGGTAGCTCTGGGGCCAACGTCCTGACTTTC. Its translation: CASSPLGGSSGANVLTF. The chain links TRBV7-6 to TRBJ2-6; the D gene could be TRBD1 or TRBD2 (5 bases each). The germline CDR1 and CDR2 sequences are SGHVS and FNYEAQ. The CDR3 loop spans 17 amino acids. V was clipped by 5 bases and J by 0 bases, with 14 bases between them.

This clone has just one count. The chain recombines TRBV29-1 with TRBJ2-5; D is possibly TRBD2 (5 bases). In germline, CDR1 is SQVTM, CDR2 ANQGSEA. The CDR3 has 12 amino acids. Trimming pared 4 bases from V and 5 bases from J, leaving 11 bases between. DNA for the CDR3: TGCAGCGTTGGGACCGGGGTGGAGACCCAGTACTTC. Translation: CSVGTGVETQYF.

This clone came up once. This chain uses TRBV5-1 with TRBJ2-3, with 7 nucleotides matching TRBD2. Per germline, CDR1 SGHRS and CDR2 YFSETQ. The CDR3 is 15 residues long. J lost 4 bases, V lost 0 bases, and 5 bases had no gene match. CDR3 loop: CASSLDMGGADTQYF. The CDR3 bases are TGCGCCAGCAGCTTGGATATGGGAGGGGCAGATACGCAGTATTTT.

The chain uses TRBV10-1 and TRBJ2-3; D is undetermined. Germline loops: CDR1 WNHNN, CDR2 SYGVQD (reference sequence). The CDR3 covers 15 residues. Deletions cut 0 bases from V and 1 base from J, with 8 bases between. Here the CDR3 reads CASSESRVGTDTQYF. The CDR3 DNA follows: TGCGCCAGCAGTGAGTCTAGGGTGGGCACAGATACGCAGTATTTT.